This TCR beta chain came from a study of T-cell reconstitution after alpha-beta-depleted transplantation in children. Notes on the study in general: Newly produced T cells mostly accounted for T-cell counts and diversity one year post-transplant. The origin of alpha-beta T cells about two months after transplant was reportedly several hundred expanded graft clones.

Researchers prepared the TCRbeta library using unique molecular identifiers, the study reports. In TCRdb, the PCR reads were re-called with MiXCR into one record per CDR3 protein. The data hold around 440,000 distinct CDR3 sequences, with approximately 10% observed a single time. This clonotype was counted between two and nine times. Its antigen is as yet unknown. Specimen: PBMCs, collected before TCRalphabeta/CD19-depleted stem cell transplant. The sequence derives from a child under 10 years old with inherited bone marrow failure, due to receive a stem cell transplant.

The CDR3 sequence is CSARTSHSYEQYF. CDR3 DNA sequence: TGCAGTGCTAGGACTAGCCACTCCTACGAGCAGTACTTC. The chain combines TRBV20-1 with TRBJ2-7, with 7 bases matching TRBD2. Germline V CDR1 and CDR2: DFQATT, SNEGSKA (reference sequence). The CDR3 has 13 amino acids. The ends lost 3 bases at V and 0 bases at J; junction bases unmatched: 2.